This is a list of T cell receptor beta chains from one sample in a study of a mutant IDH1 vaccine in newly diagnosed glioma. The antigens for these receptors are not known. The repertoire was sequenced with immunoSEQ multiplex PCR; TCRdb's copy has only in-frame clones and lacks some. The profile covers tens of thousands of clones, with 75% to 85% appearing a single time and 5% to 7% taken by the ten largest. The input for sequencing was PBMCs, taken from a glioma patient whose treatment included an IDH1 peptide vaccine. The receptors originated from a man aged 35 to 55 with glioma. Each CDR3 is given with its conserved first and last residue. D genes are given only for firm matches. A clone size is listed for some rows: how often the clone was seen (once, few, many), or a class if it is expanded.

size: NA
J: TRBJ2-4
V: TRBV25-1
D: NA
CDR3: CASSEFRGATDIQYF
DNA: TGTGCCAGCAGTGAATTTCGGGGGGCCACGGACATTCAGTACTTC

size: NA
J: TRBJ2-3
V: TRBV5-5
D: NA
CDR3: CASSRDQGVTDTQYF
DNA: TGTGCCAGCAGCCGAGACCAAGGGGTCACAGATACGCAGTATTTT

size: NA
J: TRBJ1-2
V: TRBV4-2
D: NA
CDR3: CASSQETGGYGYTF
DNA: TGTGCCAGCAGCCAAGAGACGGGGGGTTATGGCTACACCTTC

size: NA
J: TRBJ2-7
V: TRBV4-3
D: NA
CDR3: CASSQDSAGVYEQYF
DNA: TGCGCCAGCAGCCAAGATTCGGCAGGGGTCTACGAGCAGTACTTC

size: once
J: TRBJ2-1
V: TRBV28
D: NA
CDR3: CASSLSGTTRPHNEQFF
DNA: TGTGCCAGCAGTTTATCCGGGACAACACGTCCCCACAATGAGCAGTTCTTC

size: once
J: TRBJ1-1
V: TRBV28
D: NA
CDR3: CASSLIIGEAFF
DNA: TGTGCCAGCAGTTTAATAATCGGTGAAGCTTTCTTT

size: NA
J: TRBJ2-4
V: TRBV25-1
D: NA
CDR3: CASSEEGPGIKNIQYF
DNA: TGTGCCAGCAGTGAAGAAGGGCCAGGGATAAAAAACATTCAGTACTTC

size: few
J: TRBJ1-2
V: TRBV12-5
D: NA
CDR3: CASGFGGIYGYTF
DNA: TGTGCTAGTGGTTTTGGGGGGATCTATGGCTACACCTTC

size: NA
J: TRBJ2-1
V: TRBV5-4
D: TRBD1
CDR3: CASTWGTGPYNEQFF
DNA: TGTGCCAGCACCTGGGGGACAGGGCCCTACAATGAGCAGTTCTTC

size: NA
J: TRBJ2-1
V: TRBV7-6
D: TRBD1
CDR3: CASSLVSWTGNNEQFF
DNA: TGTGCCAGCAGCTTAGTCTCGTGGACAGGGAACAATGAGCAGTTCTTC

size: NA
J: TRBJ2-5
V: TRBV7-2
D: TRBD2
CDR3: CASSLDAILAGVGETQYF
DNA: TGTGCCAGCAGCTTAGACGCAATACTAGCGGGAGTTGGTGAGACCCAGTACTTC

size: NA
J: TRBJ1-1
V: TRBV28
D: NA
CDR3: CASSRSNTEAFF
DNA: TGTGCCAGCAGCCGGAGTAACACTGAAGCTTTCTTT

size: NA
J: TRBJ2-5
V: TRBV19
D: NA
CDR3: CASSSRELLRETQYF
DNA: TGTGCCAGTAGTAGTCGGGAGCTCTTGAGGGAGACCCAGTACTTC

size: NA
J: TRBJ2-7
V: TRBV15
D: NA
CDR3: CATSRSPIYEQYF
DNA: TGTGCCACCAGCAGATCCCCCATCTACGAGCAGTACTTC

size: NA
J: TRBJ1-5
V: TRBV19
D: TRBD1
CDR3: CASSTDTGGHQPQHF
DNA: TGTGCCAGTAGTACCGACACAGGGGGGCATCAGCCCCAGCATTTT

size: NA
J: TRBJ1-3
V: TRBV19
D: NA
CDR3: CASSIISTGGSGNTIYF
DNA: TGTGCCAGTAGTATCATTTCGACCGGGGGCTCTGGAAACACCATATATTTT

size: NA
J: TRBJ2-6
V: TRBV18
D: NA
CDR3: CASSLKGHRVPSGANVLTF
DNA: TGTGCCAGCTCGCTCAAGGGGCACAGGGTTCCCTCTGGGGCCAACGTCCTGACTTTC

size: NA
J: TRBJ1-1
V: TRBV5-1
D: NA
CDR3: CASSLLENTEAFF
DNA: TGCGCCAGCAGCTTGCTCGAGAACACTGAAGCTTTCTTT

size: NA
J: TRBJ1-5
V: TRBV28
D: NA
CDR3: CASSFGGYSNQPQHF
DNA: TGTGCCAGCAGTTTTGGTGGTTATAGCAATCAGCCCCAGCATTTT

size: NA
J: TRBJ2-1
V: TRBV18
D: NA
CDR3: CASSPLGPAQFNEQFF
DNA: TGTGCCAGCTCACCACTGGGACCAGCGCAATTCAATGAGCAGTTCTTC

size: NA
J: TRBJ1-3
V: TRBV6-5
D: TRBD1
CDR3: CASSYTTGGNTIYF
DNA: TGTGCCAGCAGTTACACGACAGGGGGAAACACCATATATTTT

size: few
J: TRBJ2-3
V: TRBV15
D: TRBD1
CDR3: CATSVVGGANTQYF
DNA: TGTGCCACCAGCGTAGTAGGGGGCGCAAATACGCAGTATTTT

size: NA
J: TRBJ1-6
V: TRBV19
D: NA
CDR3: CASSRDAYNSPLHF
DNA: TGTGCCAGTAGTCGGGACGCCTATAATTCACCCCTCCACTTT

size: few
J: TRBJ1-1
V: TRBV10-1
D: NA
CDR3: CASRGAGMNTEAFF
DNA: TGCGCCAGCAGAGGGGCAGGGATGAACACTGAAGCTTTCTTT

size: once
J: TRBJ2-5
V: TRBV18
D: NA
CDR3: CASSPVGETQYF
DNA: TGTGCCAGCTCACCGGTTGGAGAGACCCAGTACTTC

size: few
J: TRBJ1-2
V: TRBV15
D: NA
CDR3: CATSREQSDYGYTF
DNA: TGTGCCACCAGCAGAGAACAGAGTGACTATGGCTACACCTTC

size: once
J: TRBJ1-3
V: TRBV5-4
D: NA
CDR3: CASSFPSGNTIYF
DNA: TGTGCCAGCAGCTTCCCATCTGGAAACACCATATATTTT

size: NA
J: TRBJ2-7
V: TRBV5-1
D: TRBD1
CDR3: CASSPGQGLSYEQYF
DNA: TGCGCCAGCAGCCCGGGACAGGGGCTGTCCTACGAGCAGTACTTC

size: once
J: TRBJ1-1
V: TRBV19
D: NA
CDR3: CASSIGGQNTEAFF
DNA: TGTGCCAGTAGTATAGGGGGACAGAACACTGAAGCTTTCTTT

size: once
J: TRBJ2-1
V: TRBV5-6
D: TRBD2
CDR3: CASSLDASGPSYNEQFF
DNA: TGTGCCAGCAGCTTGGATGCTAGCGGGCCCTCCTACAATGAGCAGTTCTTC

size: NA
J: TRBJ2-4
V: TRBV7-9
D: NA
CDR3: CASSREALAKNIQYF
DNA: TGTGCCAGCAGCCGCGAGGCCCTAGCCAAAAACATTCAGTACTTC

size: NA
J: TRBJ2-7
V: TRBV7-2
D: NA
CDR3: CASSLGTRYEQYF
DNA: TGTGCCAGCAGCTTAGGGACCCGGTACGAGCAGTACTTC

size: NA
J: TRBJ1-1
V: TRBV5-1
D: NA
CDR3: CASSSEDSGNTEAFF
DNA: TGCGCCAGCAGCTCGGAAGACTCGGGAAACACTGAAGCTTTCTTT

size: NA
J: TRBJ2-7
V: TRBV28
D: TRBD1
CDR3: CASSLDRGQYEQYF
DNA: TGTGCCAGCAGTTTAGACAGGGGGCAGTACGAGCAGTACTTC

size: NA
J: TRBJ2-7
V: TRBV29-1
D: NA
CDR3: CSVRQTWGSEQYF
DNA: TGCAGCGTTCGGCAGACATGGGGGAGCGAGCAGTACTTC

size: NA
J: TRBJ1-1
V: TRBV4-3
D: TRBD1
CDR3: CASSQDPAGGLRPEAFF
DNA: TGCGCCAGCAGCCAAGATCCCGCAGGGGGCCTCAGGCCTGAAGCTTTCTTT

size: NA
J: TRBJ2-7
V: TRBV6-6
D: TRBD2
CDR3: CASSLAGVLYEQYF
DNA: TGTGCCAGCAGCCTAGCGGGTGTACTCTACGAGCAGTACTTC

size: NA
J: TRBJ2-1
V: TRBV10-3
D: TRBD1
CDR3: CAITDRVYNEQFF
DNA: TGTGCCATCACGGACAGGGTATACAATGAGCAGTTCTTC

size: once
J: TRBJ1-3
V: TRBV6-5
D: NA
CDR3: CASRTGHGPGNTIYF
DNA: TGTGCCAGCAGAACGGGTCACGGTCCTGGAAACACCATATATTTT

size: NA
J: TRBJ2-5
V: TRBV9
D: NA
CDR3: CASSAPQGEGWQETQYF
DNA: TGTGCCAGCAGCGCGCCCCAGGGGGAGGGATGGCAAGAGACCCAGTACTTC

size: NA
J: TRBJ2-7
V: TRBV28
D: NA
CDR3: CASRTLYEQYF
DNA: TGTGCCAGCAGAACTCTCTACGAGCAGTACTTC

size: NA
J: TRBJ1-2
V: TRBV9
D: NA
CDR3: CASSVGGYGYTF
DNA: TGTGCCAGCAGCGTAGGGGGCTATGGCTACACCTTC